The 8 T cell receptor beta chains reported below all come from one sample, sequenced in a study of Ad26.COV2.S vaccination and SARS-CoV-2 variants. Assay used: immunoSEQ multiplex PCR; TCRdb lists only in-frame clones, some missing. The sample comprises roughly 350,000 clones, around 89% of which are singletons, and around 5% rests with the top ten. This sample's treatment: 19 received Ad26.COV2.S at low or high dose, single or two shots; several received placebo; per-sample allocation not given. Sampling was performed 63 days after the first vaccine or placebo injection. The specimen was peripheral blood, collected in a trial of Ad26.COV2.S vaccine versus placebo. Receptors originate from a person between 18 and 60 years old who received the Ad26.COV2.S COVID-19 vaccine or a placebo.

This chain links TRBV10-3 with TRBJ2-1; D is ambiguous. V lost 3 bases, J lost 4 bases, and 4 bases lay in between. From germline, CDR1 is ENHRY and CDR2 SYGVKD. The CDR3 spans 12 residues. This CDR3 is CAISEEYNEQFF. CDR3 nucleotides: TGTGCCATCAGTGAAGAGTACAATGAGCAGTTCTTC.

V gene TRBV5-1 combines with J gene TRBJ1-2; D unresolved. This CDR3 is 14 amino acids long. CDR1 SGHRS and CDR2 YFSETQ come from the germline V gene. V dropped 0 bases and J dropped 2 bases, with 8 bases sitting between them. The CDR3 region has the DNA TGCGCCAGCAGCTTGGAACGGCAGAACTATGGCTACACCTTC. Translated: CASSLERQNYGYTF.

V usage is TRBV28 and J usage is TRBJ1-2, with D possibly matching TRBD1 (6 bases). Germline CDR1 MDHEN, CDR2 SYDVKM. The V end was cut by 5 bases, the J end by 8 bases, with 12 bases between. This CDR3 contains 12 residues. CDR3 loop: CASSTGSKGYTF. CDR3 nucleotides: TGTGCCAGCAGTACAGGGAGTAAGGGCTACACCTTC.

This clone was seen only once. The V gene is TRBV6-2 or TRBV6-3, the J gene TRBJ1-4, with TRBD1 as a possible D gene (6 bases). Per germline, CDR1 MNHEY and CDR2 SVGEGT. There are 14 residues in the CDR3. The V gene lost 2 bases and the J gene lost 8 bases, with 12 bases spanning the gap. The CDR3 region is CASSYLGQTEKLFF. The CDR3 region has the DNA TGTGCCAGCAGTTACCTTGGACAGACCGAAAAACTGTTTTTT.

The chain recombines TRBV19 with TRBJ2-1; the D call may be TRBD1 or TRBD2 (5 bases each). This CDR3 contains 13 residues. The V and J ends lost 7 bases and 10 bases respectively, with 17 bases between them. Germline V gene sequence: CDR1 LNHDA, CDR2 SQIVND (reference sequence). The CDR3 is CASNPGTKGEQFF. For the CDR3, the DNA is TGTGCCAGTAATCCCGGGACCAAGGGAGAGCAGTTCTTC.

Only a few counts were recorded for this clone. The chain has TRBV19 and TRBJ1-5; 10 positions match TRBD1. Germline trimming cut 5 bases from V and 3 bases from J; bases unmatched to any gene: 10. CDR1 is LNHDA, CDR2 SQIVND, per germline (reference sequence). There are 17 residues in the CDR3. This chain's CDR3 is CASSAGTGDMINQPQHF. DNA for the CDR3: TGTGCCAGTAGTGCCGGGACAGGGGATATGATCAATCAGCCCCAGCATTTT.

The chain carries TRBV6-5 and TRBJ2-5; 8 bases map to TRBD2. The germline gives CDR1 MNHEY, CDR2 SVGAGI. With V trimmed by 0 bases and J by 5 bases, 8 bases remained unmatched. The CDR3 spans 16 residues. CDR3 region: CASSYSIGGAWETQYF. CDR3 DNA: TGTGCCAGCAGTTACTCGATCGGGGGGGCCTGGGAGACCCAGTACTTC.

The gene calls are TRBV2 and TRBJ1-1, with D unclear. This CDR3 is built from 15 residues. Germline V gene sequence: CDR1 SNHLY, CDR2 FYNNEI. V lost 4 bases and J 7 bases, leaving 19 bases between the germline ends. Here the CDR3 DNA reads TGTGCCAGCAGTGCTCGTAGAGCGTGGTTTCTTGAAGCTTTCTTT. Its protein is CASSARRAWFLEAFF.